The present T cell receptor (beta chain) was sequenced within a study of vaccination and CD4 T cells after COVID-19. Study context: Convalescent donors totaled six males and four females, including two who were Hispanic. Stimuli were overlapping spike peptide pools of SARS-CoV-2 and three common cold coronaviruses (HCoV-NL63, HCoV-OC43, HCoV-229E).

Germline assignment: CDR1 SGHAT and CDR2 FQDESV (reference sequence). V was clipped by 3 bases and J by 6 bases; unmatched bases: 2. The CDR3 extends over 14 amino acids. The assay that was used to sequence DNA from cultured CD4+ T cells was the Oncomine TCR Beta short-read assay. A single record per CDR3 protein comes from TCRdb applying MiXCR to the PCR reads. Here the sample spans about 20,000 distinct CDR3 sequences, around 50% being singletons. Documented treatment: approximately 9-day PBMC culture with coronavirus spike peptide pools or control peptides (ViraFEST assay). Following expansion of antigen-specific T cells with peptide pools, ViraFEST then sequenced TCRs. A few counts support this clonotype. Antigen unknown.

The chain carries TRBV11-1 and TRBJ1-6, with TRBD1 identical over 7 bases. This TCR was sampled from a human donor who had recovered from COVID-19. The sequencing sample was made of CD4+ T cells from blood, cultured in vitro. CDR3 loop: CASSFRDSNSPLHF. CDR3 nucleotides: TGTGCCAGCAGCTTCCGGGACAGTAATTCACCCCTCCACTTT.